This T cell receptor (beta chain) was profiled in a study of brain T cells in children with intractable seizures. From germline, CDR1 is LNHNV and CDR2 YYDKDF (reference sequence). V shed 0 bases and J shed 4 bases, with 16 bases lying between them. The CDR3 spans 17 residues. Data came from immunoSEQ multiplex PCR; TCRdb stores just in-frame clones and leaves some out. The sample gives hundreds of thousands of clones, approximately 93% of which show up once; around 6% is in the top ten. As to time point: blood from clinic visit 5 months post-surgery; TSC patient then seizure free. Sequencing was limited to surgery cases with top T cell transcript signatures in brain tissue.

The sequenced sample was peripheral blood, obtained more than 4 months after surgery. V usage is TRBV15 and J usage is TRBJ1-3; tentatively, D is TRBD1 (5 bases). The source is a boy less than two years old with tuberous sclerosis and intractable seizures. This CDR3 reads CATSRDQLSGWGNTIYF. The CDR3 region has the DNA TGTGCCACCAGCAGAGATCAATTGTCAGGGTGGGGAAACACCATATATTTT.